This T cell receptor beta chain is from a study of regulatory T cells in long-lasting Graves disease. Whole-study findings and limits: Whereas about a thousand public clonotypes were shared by new patients, persistent patients shared more, at around 2,700. Persistent disease was characterized by preferential usage of TRBV28, TRBJ1-2 and TRBJ2-5.

This clonotype was seen ten or more times. The antigen is unknown. The CDR3 is 12 residues long. With 3 bases removed from V and 6 bases from J, the gap between germline ends came to 6 bases. The time point: newly diagnosed GD, antithyroid drugs for less than 3 months. PBMCs were the source of the RNA used for TCR sequencing. Through Arm-PCR of CDR3 regions and iRepertoire HTBI primers, TCR beta libraries were built. TCRdb re-analysed the multiplex PCR reads in MiXCR, keeping a single row per CDR3 protein. Here the sample spans around 480,000 distinct CDR3 sequences, around 16% being singletons. The same specimen was also included in a second study, on T cells in Graves' hyperthyroidism and ophthalmopathy. That study adds: Absence of ophthalmopathy progression within 18 months defined stable Graves' hyperthyroidism.

This sample comprised peripheral blood mononuclear cells (PBMCs), obtained at new diagnosis, from a patient treated with antithyroid drugs. The chain combines TRBV12-3 or TRBV12-4 with TRBJ1-5; D not resolved. The sequence was obtained from a woman aged 35-65 years with Graves disease. The CDR3 sequence is CASSFFGQPQHF. For the CDR3, the DNA is TGTGCCAGCAGTTTTTTCGGTCAGCCCCAGCATTTT.